These 20 T cell receptor beta chains were all obtained from the same sample, sequenced in a study of human T cells and chemical hapten exposure. Time point of the sample: patch test 1, 2 weeks after DPC sensitization. Treatment here: therapeutic diphenylcyclopropenone sensitization with weekly scalp DPC. TCRdb redid the calling of the RACE reads with MiXCR, one entry per CDR3 protein. The table records around 300,000 distinct CDR3 sequences, 5.5% to 8% of them present only once. This specimen consisted of whole blood, obtained in connection with sensitization to the hapten diphenylcyclopropenone (DPC). These TCRs come from a woman under 30 with alopecia areata. Some clones in this sample may be carry-over from other donors' samples.

This clonotype was recorded many times. The V and J genes are TRBV24-1 and TRBJ2-1; 12 bases line up with TRBD2. Losses at the gene ends were 8 bases for V and 7 bases for J; bases not matched to a gene: 5. CDR1 is KGHDR, CDR2 SFDVKD, per germline. The length of the CDR3 is 14 residues. DNA of the CDR3: TGTGCCACCATCGGACTAGCGGGGACGAATGAGCAGTTCTTC. Amino acids: CATIGLAGTNEQFF.

There are many counts of this clonotype. The chain is built from TRBV2 and TRBJ2-1, with 7 bases matching TRBD2. Germline trimming cut 6 bases from V and 6 bases from J; bases unmatched to any gene: 5. The germline V gene has CDR1 SNHLY and CDR2 FYNNEI. The CDR3 is made up of 13 amino acids. The CDR3 is CASSLTGGNEQFF. Written as DNA, the CDR3 is TGTGCCAGCAGCCTCACGGGGGGCAATGAGCAGTTCTTC.

This clonotype was seen only a few times. V usage is TRBV5-1 and J usage is TRBJ2-3; 10 bases are a match to TRBD2. J lost 4 bases, V lost 4 bases, and 6 bases had no gene match. From germline, CDR1 is SGHRS and CDR2 YFSETQ. This CDR3 has 15 amino acids. The CDR3 here is CASSRSGGAPDTQYF. The CDR3 region has the DNA TGCGCCAGCAGCAGAAGCGGGGGGGCCCCAGATACGCAGTATTTT.

Only a few counts were recorded for this clonotype. The chain's CDR3 is CASSYRGTGPYEQYF. The CDR3 nucleotides read TGTGCCAGCAGTTACAGAGGGACAGGGCCCTACGAGCAGTACTTC. The chain couples TRBV6-2 or TRBV6-3 to TRBJ2-7, with 9 bases lining up with TRBD1. The CDR3 has 15 amino acids. J lost 2 bases, V lost 2 bases, and 4 bases had no gene match. Germline lookup yields CDR1 MNHEY and CDR2 SVGEGT.

The genes are TRBV7-8 and TRBJ1-1, with D maybe TRBD1 (6 bases). V was clipped by 3 bases and J by 1 base, with 12 bases between them. The CDR3 has 15 residues. The germline gives CDR1 SGHVS, CDR2 FQNEAQ. The CDR3 DNA reads TGTGCCAGCAGCTTCCGACAACAGGGGAACACTGAAGCTTTCTTT. Protein: CASSFRQQGNTEAFF.

A few counts support this clonotype. The DNA for the CDR3 is TGTGCCAGCAGCTTAGGTTTCGAGCCAGATACGCAGTATTTT. Amino acid sequence: CASSLGFEPDTQYF. V usage is TRBV7-2 and J usage is TRBJ2-3, with D unclear. The CDR3 has 14 amino acids. Trimming stripped 1 base from V and 4 bases from J, with 9 bases between. Germline V lookup: CDR1 SGHTA, CDR2 FQGNSA.

This clonotype was seen more than once but under ten times. V gene TRBV14 combines with J gene TRBJ2-1, with TRBD2 as a possible D gene (6 bases). The CDR3 is made up of 14 amino acids. Trimming removed 3 bases at V and 6 bases at J, with 12 bases between. Germline-derived CDR1 and CDR2 are SGHDN and FVKESK. The chain's CDR3 is CASSHSLTSNEQFF. DNA of the CDR3: TGTGCCAGCAGCCATTCCCTGACTAGCAATGAGCAGTTCTTC.

This clonotype was found many times. This sequence joins TRBV10-3 and TRBJ2-4; D is possibly TRBD1 or TRBD2 (5 bases each). Trimming shortened V by 3 bases and J by 5 bases, and 14 bases separated the two germline ends. CDR3 length: 15 residues. Germline V gene data show CDR1 as ENHRY and CDR2 as SYGVKD. The CDR3 is CAISEGTRSQNIQYF. As DNA, the CDR3 is TGTGCCATCAGTGAAGGGACCCGGAGCCAAAACATTCAGTACTTC.

This clonotype was observed many times. CDR3 DNA sequence: TGTGCCAGCAGTTTTGGGCAGCCCTACGAGCAGTACTTC. Its protein is CASSFGQPYEQYF. The rearrangement links TRBV12-3 or TRBV12-4 to TRBJ2-7; D is unclear. V lost 3 bases and J 2 bases, leaving 8 bases between the germline ends. The CDR3 consists of 13 residues.

This clonotype has a handful of counts. The rearrangement uses TRBV7-9 and TRBJ2-7; the D call may be TRBD1 or TRBD2 (5 bases each). V lost 2 bases and J lost 5, with 10 bases in between. This CDR3 has 13 amino acids. Germline CDR1 reads SEHNR; CDR2 reads FQNEAQ (reference sequence). The CDR3 here is CASSLKGSHEQYF. In DNA, the CDR3 is TGTGCCAGCAGCTTAAAGGGGAGCCACGAGCAGTACTTC. The whole variable domain, remainder taken from reference TRBV7-9 and TRBJ2-7, is DTGVSQNPRHKITKRGQNVTFRCDPISEHNRLYWYRQTLGQGPEFLTYFQNEAQLEKSRLLSDRFSAERPKGSFSTLEIQRTEQGDSAMYLCASSLKGSHEQYFGPGTRLTVT.

This chain uses TRBV20-1 with TRBJ2-3; D not resolved. Trimming cost V 6 bases and J 3 bases, with 10 bases left between them. Germline CDR1 is DFQATT and CDR2 is SNEGSKA (reference sequence). CDR3 length: 12 amino acids. CDR3 loop: CSANRETDTQYF. CDR3 coding DNA: TGCAGTGCAAACCGAGAGACAGATACGCAGTATTTT.

A few counts support this clonotype. The rearrangement uses TRBV4-2 and TRBJ1-3, with 12 bases that match TRBD1. Germline assignment: CDR1 LGHNA and CDR2 YNFKEQ. With V trimmed by 4 bases and J by 4 bases, 5 bases remained unmatched. The CDR3 is 16 residues long. CDR3 DNA: TGTGCCAGCAGCCCGGGACAGGGGGCGTTAGGAAACACCATATATTTT. Its protein product is CASSPGQGALGNTIYF.

This clonotype has at least ten counts. The chain recombines TRBV12-3 or TRBV12-4 with TRBJ1-6; 10 bases fit TRBD1. CDR3 length: 14 residues. Trimming removed 6 bases from V and 8 bases from J; junction bases left unmatched: 4. This chain's CDR3 is CASSDRGLDSPLHF. CDR3 nucleotide sequence: TGTGCCAGCAGCGACAGGGGGCTGGATTCACCCCTCCACTTT.

The table lists this clonotype with a few counts. The chain combines TRBV5-4 with TRBJ2-3; TRBD2 agrees at 14 bases. The V segment lost 0 bases and the J segment 1 base; nucleotides outside the gene matches: 4. This CDR3 contains 18 residues. In germline, CDR1 is SGHNT, CDR2 YYREEE (reference sequence). The CDR3 DNA follows: TGTGCCAGCAGCTTGGGACTAGCGGGGGGGCCCGGCACAGATACGCAGTATTTT. Amino acid sequence: CASSLGLAGGPGTDTQYF.

This clonotype occurred many times. The chain has TRBV29-1 and TRBJ2-7, with D perhaps assigned TRBD1 or TRBD2 (6 bases each). The CDR3 totals 11 residues. Trimming pared 4 bases from V and 9 bases from J, leaving 13 bases between. Looked up from germline, CDR1 is SQVTM and CDR2 is ANQGSEA. The chain's CDR3 is CSVVLGGWQYF. The CDR3 nucleotides read TGCAGCGTTGTGTTAGGGGGGTGGCAGTACTTC.

In its sample, this clonotype was seen a few times. The genes are TRBV3-1 and TRBJ2-7; tentatively, D is TRBD2 (5 bases). Germline V gives CDR1 LGHDT, CDR2 YNNKEL (reference sequence). There are 14 residues in the CDR3. The V end lost 2 bases, the J end lost 4 bases, and 12 bases lay between the germline ends. The chain's CDR3 is CASSQSGNRYEQYF. The CDR3 DNA reads TGTGCCAGCAGCCAATCCGGGAATCGGTACGAGCAGTACTTC.

This clonotype was seen many times. With a much larger clone just one base away, this may be a read error. The rearrangement uses TRBV7-2 and TRBJ2-3; D remains unclear. Trimming cost V 1 base and J 5 bases, with 4 bases left between them. The CDR3 length is 12 residues. Germline values: CDR1 SGHTA, CDR2 FQGNSA. The CDR3 sequence: CASSLEIDTQYF. Written as DNA, the CDR3 is TGTGCCAGCAGCTTAGAGATAGATACGCAGTATTTT.

The sample holds many counts of this clonotype. The chain links TRBV4-3 to TRBJ2-1; 7 nucleotides agree with TRBD1. The CDR3 has 16 amino acids. The germline gives CDR1 LGHNA, CDR2 YSLEER. J was trimmed by 6 bases and V by 3 bases; bases with no gene match: 11. The CDR3 spells CASSHKTGVGGNEQFF. The DNA for the CDR3 is TGCGCCAGCAGCCATAAAACAGGGGTAGGGGGCAATGAGCAGTTCTTC.

The chain employs TRBV7-2 and TRBJ1-4; a weak D match, TRBD1 (5 bases). Trimming left V 3 bases short and J 8 bases short, with 13 bases between. The CDR3 sequence is 14 residues long. CDR1 is SGHTA, CDR2 FQGNSA, per germline. Here the CDR3 reads CASSFQGAGEKLFF. The CDR3 DNA follows: TGTGCCAGCAGCTTTCAAGGGGCGGGAGAAAAACTGTTTTTT.

There are a few counts of this clonotype. The chain carries TRBV7-9 and TRBJ1-4, with D perhaps matching TRBD1 (5 bases). Germline V gene sequence: CDR1 SEHNR, CDR2 FQNEAQ (reference sequence). The germline V and J ends were trimmed by 1 base and 4 bases, with 10 bases remaining between them. The CDR3 has 15 amino acids. The CDR3 is CASSLVQGGNEKLFF. The CDR3 nucleotides are TGTGCCAGCAGCTTAGTCCAGGGAGGTAATGAAAAACTGTTTTTT.